This TCR beta chain comes out of a study of T cell clones after liver transplantation. Across the whole study: HCV positivity affected three of eight recipients; the rest lacked autoimmune or viral indications.

Measured with immunoSEQ multiplex PCR; TCRdb has only the in-frame clones, and not every one. The sample yields 68,000 or so clones, about 92% seen once. The sequence was obtained from a human patient who received a liver transplant. Some T cells may be graft donor cells. Sample: CD4+ T cells from blood, taken around 27 months after liver transplant.

CDR3 in amino acids: CASSQDETQYF. DNA of the CDR3: TGTGCCAGCAGCCAAGATGAGACCCAGTACTTC. The chain couples TRBV14 to TRBJ2-5; D call uncertain. Germline V gene lookup returns CDR1 SGHDN and CDR2 FVKESK. The CDR3 is 11 amino acids. V gave up 0 bases and J gave up 5 bases, with 1 base separating them.